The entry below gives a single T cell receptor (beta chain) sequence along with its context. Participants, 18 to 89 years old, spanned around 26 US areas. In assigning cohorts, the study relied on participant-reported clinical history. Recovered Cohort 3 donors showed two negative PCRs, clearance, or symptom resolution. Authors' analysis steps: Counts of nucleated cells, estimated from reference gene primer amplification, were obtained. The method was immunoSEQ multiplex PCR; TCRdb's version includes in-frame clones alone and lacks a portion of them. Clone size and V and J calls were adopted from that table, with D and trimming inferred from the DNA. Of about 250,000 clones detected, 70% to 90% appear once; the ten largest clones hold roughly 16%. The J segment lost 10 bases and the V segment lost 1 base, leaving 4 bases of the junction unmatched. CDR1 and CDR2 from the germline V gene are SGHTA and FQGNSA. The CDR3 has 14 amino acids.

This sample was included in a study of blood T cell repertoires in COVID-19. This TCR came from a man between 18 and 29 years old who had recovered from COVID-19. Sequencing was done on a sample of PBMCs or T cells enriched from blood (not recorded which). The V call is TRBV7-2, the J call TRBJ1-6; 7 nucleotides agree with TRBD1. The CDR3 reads CASSLDRGNSPLHF. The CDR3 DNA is TGTGCCAGCAGCTTAGACAGGGGAAACTCACCCCTCCACTTT.